The rows below give T cell receptor beta chains drawn from one sample of a study of blood T cell repertoires in COVID-19. The table came from immunoSEQ multiplex PCR; TCRdb's copy has only in-frame clones and leaves some out. The table includes approximately 41,000 clones, about nine tenths detected once. Source material: peripheral blood. These receptors were obtained from a man aged 50 to 59 with active COVID-19. Each CDR3 is given with its conserved first and last residue. The D gene is left open where the match is weak. Only some rows state a clone size, as once, few, many or a class for expanded clones.

D | J | size | length | V | CDR3 | DNA
TRBD2 | TRBJ2-7 | NA | 15 | TRBV20-1 | CSASRLAGVTYEQYF | TGCAGTGCTAGTCGTCTAGCGGGAGTTACCTACGAGCAGTACTTC
NA | TRBJ2-4 | NA | 13 | TRBV6-5 | CASRELAKNIQYF | TGTGCCAGCAGAGAGCTAGCCAAAAACATTCAGTACTTC
TRBD1 | TRBJ1-1 | NA | 18 | TRBV5-8 | CASSRIPGQYHMNTEAFF | TGTGCCAGCAGCCGAATACCGGGACAGTACCACATGAACACTGAAGCTTTCTTT
NA | TRBJ1-5 | NA | 15 | TRBV30 | CAWRLTGNSNQPQHF | TGTGCCTGGAGGCTTACAGGGAATAGCAATCAGCCCCAGCATTTT
NA | TRBJ2-1 | NA | 17 | TRBV6-2/TRBV6-3 | CASSYRGATIRDNEQFF | TGTGCCAGCAGTTATCGGGGGGCGACCATACGGGATAATGAGCAGTTCTTC
TRBD1 | TRBJ2-7 | NA | 13 | TRBV28 | CASSALGGREQYF | TGTGCCAGCAGCGCTCTAGGGGGCCGAGAGCAGTACTTC
TRBD1 | TRBJ2-1 | NA | 15 | TRBV7-6 | CASSSGTGGSNEQFF | TGTGCCAGCAGCTCTGGGACAGGGGGATCCAATGAGCAGTTCTTC
TRBD2 | TRBJ2-1 | NA | 13 | TRBV29-1 | CSVLAGNGNEQFF | TGCAGCGTTTTAGCGGGAAATGGAAATGAGCAGTTCTTC
NA | TRBJ2-7 | NA | 15 | TRBV28 | CASSFRGPRAYEQYF | TGTGCCAGCAGTTTTAGAGGCCCCCGCGCCTACGAGCAGTACTTC
TRBD2 | TRBJ2-4 | NA | 16 | TRBV11-2 | CASSAGLAGAKNIQYF | TGTGCCAGCAGCGCGGGACTAGCGGGGGCCAAAAACATTCAGTACTTC
NA | TRBJ1-4 | NA | 14 | TRBV18 | CASSPQGSNEKLFF | TGTGCCAGCTCACCGCAGGGTTCTAATGAAAAACTGTTTTTT
TRBD2 | TRBJ2-3 | NA | 15 | TRBV2 | CASSVGAGVADTQYF | TGTGCCAGCAGTGTCGGAGCGGGAGTGGCAGATACGCAGTATTTT
NA | TRBJ2-7 | NA | 14 | TRBV25-1 | CASSEWDTSYEQYF | TGTGCCAGCAGTGAATGGGACACCTCCTACGAGCAGTACTTC
NA | TRBJ2-7 | NA | 13 | TRBV18 | CASSPIPPSEQYF | TGTGCCAGCTCACCAATCCCCCCCTCCGAGCAGTACTTC
NA | TRBJ2-7 | NA | 15 | TRBV19 | CASSVGPRVAYEQYF | TGTGCCAGTAGTGTGGGCCCGAGGGTTGCCTACGAGCAGTACTTC
NA | TRBJ2-2 | NA | 15 | TRBV6-5 | CASRGAGLNTGELFF | TGTGCCAGCAGGGGAGCGGGTTTGAACACCGGGGAGCTGTTTTTT
TRBD1 | TRBJ2-7 | NA | 14 | TRBV18 | CASSPGTTGNEQYF | TGTGCCAGCTCACCTGGGACGACAGGGAACGAGCAGTACTTC
NA | TRBJ1-1 | NA | 13 | TRBV25-1 | CASQDRRNTEAFF | TGTGCCAGCCAAGACAGGAGGAACACTGAAGCTTTCTTT
TRBD2 | TRBJ2-2 | NA | 13 | TRBV3-1/TRBV3-2 | CASLAGGTGELFF | TGTGCCAGCCTAGCGGGAGGAACCGGGGAGCTGTTTTTT
NA | TRBJ1-2 | NA | 13 | TRBV25-1 | CASSEPGGGGYTF | TGTGCCAGCAGTGAACCGGGGGGAGGTGGCTACACCTTC
TRBD2 | TRBJ2-1 | NA | 16 | TRBV7-2 | CASSLARTSGYNEQFF | TGTGCCAGCAGCTTAGCGCGAACTAGCGGTTACAATGAGCAGTTCTTC
NA | TRBJ1-2 | NA | 11 | TRBV28 | CASSAEGGYTF | TGTGCCAGCAGTGCCGAGGGCGGCTACACCTTC
TRBD2 | TRBJ2-1 | NA | 13 | TRBV6-1 | CASSERTRSEQFF | TGTGCCAGCAGTGAGCGGACTAGGAGTGAGCAGTTCTTC
NA | TRBJ2-7 | NA | 11 | TRBV6-5 | CASTFSNEQYF | TGTGCCAGCACGTTTTCTAACGAGCAGTACTTC
TRBD1 | TRBJ2-3 | NA | 16 | TRBV28 | CASSPIGTGDPDTQYF | TGTGCCAGCAGCCCCATTGGGACAGGTGATCCAGATACGCAGTATTTT
NA | TRBJ2-3 | few | 13 | TRBV5-1 | CASSLRLEDTQYF | TGCGCCAGCAGCTTGCGGCTAGAAGATACGCAGTATTTT
NA | TRBJ2-1 | NA | 14 | TRBV13 | CASSTTPEGLEQFF | TGTGCCAGCAGCACAACCCCGGAGGGGCTTGAGCAGTTCTTC
TRBD1 | TRBJ1-1 | NA | 16 | TRBV7-6 | CASSLPGQGVNTEAFF | TGTGCCAGCAGCTTACCAGGACAGGGGGTGAACACTGAAGCTTTCTTT
TRBD1 | TRBJ1-4 | NA | 14 | TRBV5-1 | CASSLGQGGEKLFF | TGCGCCAGCAGCCTCGGACAGGGAGGTGAAAAACTGTTTTTT
TRBD2 | TRBJ2-2 | NA | 19 | TRBV6-1 | CASSERLAGSPLRAGELFF | TGTGCCAGCAGTGAAAGACTAGCGGGAAGCCCGTTACGGGCCGGGGAGCTGTTTTTT
NA | TRBJ2-3 | NA | 14 | TRBV27 | CASSLGTVTDTQYF | TGTGCCAGCAGCTTGGGGACTGTGACAGATACGCAGTATTTT
NA | TRBJ1-1 | NA | 13 | TRBV30 | CAWALPRVTEAFF | TGTGCCTGGGCCCTACCACGTGTCACTGAAGCTTTCTTT
NA | TRBJ2-1 | NA | 16 | TRBV5-1 | CASSLDRAGKSNEQFF | TGCGCCAGCAGCTTAGATAGGGCAGGGAAATCCAATGAGCAGTTCTTC
TRBD2 | TRBJ2-2 | NA | 16 | TRBV5-4 | CASSSYSGADTGELFF | TGTGCCAGCAGCTCGTATAGCGGGGCCGACACCGGGGAGCTGTTTTTT
TRBD2 | TRBJ2-3 | NA | 15 | TRBV5-1 | CASSLAGTSPYTQYF | TGCGCCAGCAGCTTGGCCGGGACTAGCCCATATACGCAGTATTTT
TRBD1 | TRBJ1-1 | NA | 19 | TRBV7-2 | CASSLATGGLGSVDTEAFF | TGTGCCAGCAGCTTAGCGACAGGGGGGTTGGGATCAGTGGACACTGAAGCTTTCTTT
TRBD1 | TRBJ1-5 | NA | 12 | TRBV28 | CASLQGKQPQHF | TGTGCCAGCTTACAGGGGAAACAGCCCCAGCATTTT
TRBD1 | TRBJ2-7 | NA | 14 | TRBV5-4 | CASSSTDRAYEQYF | TGTGCCAGCAGCTCAACTGACAGGGCCTACGAGCAGTACTTC
NA | TRBJ2-2 | NA | 17 | TRBV27 | CASSLRGRDRGTGELFF | TGTGCCAGCAGTTTAAGGGGCAGAGATAGGGGCACCGGGGAGCTGTTTTTT
TRBD2 | TRBJ2-7 | NA | 12 | TRBV5-6 | CASSLGGGEQYF | TGTGCCAGCAGCCTTGGGGGGGGCGAGCAGTACTTC
NA | TRBJ1-2 | NA | 14 | TRBV27 | CASSLGGPDYGYTF | TGTGCCAGCAGTTTGGGGGGACCTGACTATGGCTACACCTTC
NA | TRBJ2-3 | NA | 12 | TRBV29-1 | CSVRHITDTQYF | TGCAGCGTTCGACACATCACAGATACGCAGTATTTT
NA | TRBJ2-5 | NA | 14 | TRBV7-3 | CASSSLGEEETQYF | TGTGCCAGCAGTTCCCTCGGAGAGGAAGAGACCCAGTACTTC
TRBD1 | TRBJ1-6 | medium-sized | 15 | TRBV4-3 | CASSQTRTGYSPLHF | TGCGCCAGCAGCCAGACACGGACAGGGTATTCACCCCTCCACTTT
NA | TRBJ1-1 | NA | 14 | TRBV6-4 | CASSEEGGSTEAFF | TGTGCCAGCAGTGAGGAGGGAGGTAGCACTGAAGCTTTCTTT
NA | TRBJ2-7 | NA | 11 | TRBV30 | CAWSPSYEQYF | TGTGCCTGGAGCCCCTCTTACGAGCAGTACTTC
NA | TRBJ2-2 | NA | 15 | TRBV9 | CASSAGSPGTGELFF | TGTGCCAGCAGCGCAGGGTCGCCGGGCACCGGGGAGCTGTTTTTT
TRBD1 | TRBJ2-3 | NA | 17 | TRBV3-1/TRBV3-2 | CASSRETGVRFADTQYF | TGTGCCAGCAGCCGAGAAACAGGGGTGCGTTTTGCAGATACGCAGTATTTT
NA | TRBJ1-3 | few | 14 | TRBV7-2 | CASSLGHSGNTIYF | TGTGCCAGCAGCTTAGGACACTCTGGAAACACCATATATTTT
NA | TRBJ1-4 | NA | 13 | TRBV10-3 | CAIRGGPNEKLFF | TGTGCCATCAGGGGGGGGCCTAATGAAAAACTGTTTTTT
TRBD1 | TRBJ2-5 | NA | 15 | TRBV18 | CASSPRQGALETQYF | TGTGCCAGCTCACCTCGACAGGGGGCGTTAGAGACCCAGTACTTC
TRBD1 | TRBJ2-7 | NA | 15 | TRBV28 | CASSPGGQGNYEQYF | TGTGCCAGCAGTCCTGGGGGACAGGGGAACTACGAGCAGTACTTC
NA | TRBJ2-7 | NA | 14 | TRBV11-3 | CASSSGSSSYEQYF | TGTGCCAGCAGCTCGGGATCAAGCTCCTACGAGCAGTACTTC